One sample yielded the 11 T cell receptor beta chains listed below, sequenced in a study of molecular identifiers for immune sequencing clone quantification. In TCRdb, the PCR reads were re-called with MiXCR into one record per CDR3 protein. The sample has 250,000 to 400,000 distinct CDR3 sequences, over 20% seen once. Sample: naive CD8+ T cells from blood, with Jurkat cell RNA spiked in. Regarding subset: FACS-sorted CD8+CD4-CCR7+CD45RA+ naive T cells. The source of these receptors is a human donor in good health. Some libraries in this study had Jurkat cell RNA spiked in.

This clonotype has ten or more counts. V usage is TRBV20-1 and J usage is TRBJ2-7, with a possible D match to TRBD1 (6 bases). Trimming took off 6 bases at V and 3 bases at J, with 18 bases between the two ends. The CDR3 has 14 amino acids. In germline, CDR1 is DFQATT, CDR2 SNEGSKA (reference sequence). This chain's CDR3 is CSATRDTMDYEQYF. DNA for the CDR3: TGCAGTGCAACGAGGGACACTATGGACTACGAGCAGTACTTC.

At least ten counts were recorded for this clonotype. The chain carries TRBV18 and TRBJ2-7, with 7 bases matching TRBD1. Trimming took 3 bases from V and 2 from J; bases not matched to a gene: 4. Germline CDR1 and CDR2: KGHSH and LQKENI. This CDR3 is built from 14 residues. The CDR3 DNA reads TGTGCCAGCTCACCGGTTGGACAGGCCTACGAGCAGTACTTC. Translating gives CASSPVGQAYEQYF.

Turning to this clonotype: Just one base apart from a much larger clone, this may be a read error. The CDR3 DNA reads as TGCAGTGTACAGTTCCGGGGACGAAGCTCCTACGAGCAGTACTTC. It translates to CSVQFRGRSSYEQYF. The chain combines TRBV20-1 with TRBJ2-7; possibly TRBD1 or TRBD2 for D (5 bases each). Germline V gives CDR1 DFQATT, CDR2 SNEGSKA (reference sequence). V was trimmed by 7 bases and J by 0 bases, leaving 19 bases between them. CDR3 length: 15 residues.

As regards this clonotype: A much larger clone differs by one base, so this may be a read error. Given the absence of the conserved phenylalanine or tryptophan at the CDR3 end, a read error is likely. The V gene is TRBV24-1, the J gene TRBJ1-4; D is uncertain. CDR1 is KGHDR, CDR2 SFDVKD, per germline. V was cut by 12 bases and J by 0 bases, with 10 bases left in between. The CDR3 totals 13 residues. The DNA for the CDR3 is TGTGCCGCGTGGGAGACAACTAATGAAAAACTGTTTTCT. Translated, it gives CAAWETTNEKLFS.

This clonotype was counted many times. The rearrangement links TRBV6-5 to TRBJ1-1; 7 bases match TRBD1. Germline assignment: CDR1 MNHEY and CDR2 SVGAGI. This CDR3 is 12 amino acids long. V was pared by 6 bases and J by 5 bases, with 3 bases of the junction left unmatched. The CDR3 reads CASSVRGTEAFF. For the CDR3, the DNA is TGTGCCAGCAGCGTCAGGGGGACTGAAGCTTTCTTT.

The V gene is TRBV7-2, the J gene TRBJ2-1; D assignment may be TRBD1 or TRBD2 (5 bases each). The germline V and J ends were trimmed by 3 bases and 4 bases, with 10 bases remaining between them. This CDR3 comprises 14 residues. CDR1 and CDR2 (germline): SGHTA, FQGNSA. The CDR3, as DNA: TGTGCCAGCAGCTTGAGGGACGGTTACAATGAGCAGTTCTTC. It codes for CASSLRDGYNEQFF.

There are many counts of this clonotype. The chain is built from TRBV20-1 and TRBJ2-3, with 9 bases matching TRBD2. With 5 bases clipped from V and 0 bases from J, the junction kept 6 bases outside the gene matches. The CDR3 contains 15 residues. Germline V gene sequence: CDR1 DFQATT, CDR2 SNEGSKA (reference sequence). CDR3 bases: TGCAGTGCTTACCCTAGCGGGATTAGCACAGATACGCAGTATTTT. This translates into CSAYPSGISTDTQYF.

This clonotype was seen a handful of times. This chain connects TRBV13 to TRBJ1-2; 8 bases line up with TRBD1. Germline CDR1 and CDR2: PRHDT and FYEKMQ (reference sequence). This CDR3 has 16 amino acids. Trimming cost V 4 bases and J 1 base; bases outside gene matches: 8. The CDR3 region is CASSSRDRFGNYGYTF. The CDR3 nucleotides read TGTGCCAGCAGCTCGCGGGACAGGTTTGGTAACTATGGCTACACCTTC.

Comment on this clonotype: It may be a read error: a sequence one base away is much more abundant. The chain combines TRBV28 with TRBJ2-3, with D unresolved. V gave up 1 base and J gave up 1 base, with 9 bases separating them. CDR1 MDHEN and CDR2 SYDVKM come from the germline V gene. The CDR3 is 15 residues long. In nucleotides, the CDR3 is TGTGCCAGCAGTTTATTAGCCGAAGGCACAGATACGCAGTATTTT. Translated, it gives CASSLLAEGTDTQYF.

With regard to this clonotype: This sequence may be a read error, since a much larger clone differs from it by one base. This rearrangement joins TRBV4-1 to TRBJ2-7; 7 bases are shared with TRBD1. The CDR3 length is 14 residues. Germline V gene sequence: CDR1 MGHRA, CDR2 YSYEKL. The CDR3 DNA reads TGCGCCGGCAGCCCTAAGACAGGGACCTACGAGCAGTACTTC. Residues: CAGSPKTGTYEQYF.

This clonotype was seen ten or more times. Here the CDR3 DNA reads TGTGCCAGTAGTGCCGAAGAACACGAGCAGTACTTC. Protein product: CASSAEEHEQYF. The V and J genes are TRBV19 and TRBJ2-7; D uncertain. The ends were cut back, 5 bases at V and 5 bases at J, with 10 bases in the middle. CDR3 size: 12 residues. The germline V gene encodes CDR1 LNHDA and CDR2 SQIVND (reference sequence).